This TCR beta chain comes out of a study of cytomegalovirus exposure and HLA in healthy donors. Study information: Most genotyped donors, approximately 81% of about 360, had Caucasian-associated genetic ancestry.

PCR amplification relied on 60 Vbeta primers (plus 13 Jbeta primers). Some clones are missing from TCRdb's copy, which holds only in-frame ones; the method was immunoSEQ multiplex PCR. This sample has about 160,000 clones, with around three quarters found just once. Germline values: CDR1 MDHEN, CDR2 SYDVKM. V was shortened by 2 bases and J by 0 bases, with 8 bases between the two germline ends. The CDR3 sequence is 15 residues long. V is TRBV28 and J is TRBJ1-5; D gene uncertain. Material for sequencing was PBMCs. The sequence was obtained from a man aged 40-49 years in good health and CMV-seronegative. Here the CDR3 DNA reads TGTGCCAGCAGTTTAAGCGGACTTAGCAATCAGCCCCAGCATTTT. Its protein product is CASSLSGLSNQPQHF.